This TCR beta chain was captured in a study of cytomegalovirus exposure and HLA in healthy donors. Researchers ran the PCR with 60 Vbeta and 13 Jbeta primers. How the authors handled the data: An analysis that came later counted around 80 million unique TCR beta chains, around 12 million shared. The protocol was immunoSEQ multiplex PCR, while the TCRdb copy is restricted to in-frame clones and leaves out a portion. That table supplies the V and J calls and clone size; D and trimming were determined from the DNA. The sample has about 250,000 clones; roughly 78% are singletons. Comment on this clone: The antigen is undetermined.

This CDR3 spans 13 amino acids. V lost 6 bases, J lost 0 bases, and 9 bases lay in between. Germline CDR1 and CDR2: MGHDK and SYGVNS. Study results and limitations: Later work showed greater clonal expansion in HLA-associated TCR beta chains than in equally common others. Segments of the TCR beta V type were, in most cases, productive about 87% or about 30% of the time in an earlier analysis.

Though probably carrying unrecorded immune exposures, donors were nominally healthy at sampling. What was sequenced was PBMCs. The clonotype was recovered from a boy between 10 and 17 years old in good health and CMV-seronegative. V and J are TRBV25-1 and TRBJ2-7; no definite D call. The chain's CDR3 is CASRSVSSYEQYF. CDR3 in DNA: TGTGCCAGCAGAAGCGTTAGCTCCTACGAGCAGTACTTC.